This T cell receptor beta chain was observed in a study of radiation and T cells in renal cell carcinoma. With 1 base removed from V and 0 bases from J, the gap between germline ends came to 10 bases. The CDR3 sequence is 15 residues long. The germline V gene encodes CDR1 SNHLY and CDR2 FYNNEI. Generated by immunoSEQ multiplex PCR, the TCRdb table keeps only in-frame clones and is missing some. Of roughly 120,000 clones listed, roughly 85% are singletons. Time point reported: baseline pretreatment blood. Treatment: 15 Gy SBRT to primary tumor, nephrectomy 4 weeks later. The clonotype was recovered from a woman aged 60-70 years with renal cell carcinoma. The sequencing here drew on blood, taken from a patient whose treatment included radiotherapy and nephrectomy. This chain joins TRBV2 and TRBJ2-7; D ambiguous. The CDR3 sequence: CASSEGPPSSYEQYF. DNA for the CDR3: TGTGCCAGCAGTGAAGGCCCGCCGAGCTCCTACGAGCAGTACTTC.